Shown below are 29 T cell receptor beta chains from a single sample sequenced in a study of T-cell memory formation after mild COVID-19. TCRdb re-derived calls from the 5' RACE reads in MiXCR, one entry per CDR3 protein. The sample includes approximately 300,000 distinct CDR3 sequences, about a sixth of them seen just once. Sample: PBMCs or a T cell subset sorted from them (not recorded which). These receptors came from a man aged 18 to 30 who had mild COVID-19 (a few samples of this study predate the infection). Cell type and time point are not known.

This clonotype was picked up many times. This chain connects TRBV7-2 to TRBJ2-5, with D maybe TRBD1 (5 bases). The germline gives CDR1 SGHTA, CDR2 FQGNSA. Trimming shortened V by 5 bases and J by 8 bases, and 15 bases separated the two germline ends. This CDR3 region has 13 residues. CDR3 sequence: CASSVGRSGTQYF. DNA of the CDR3: TGTGCCAGCAGCGTGGGGCGGTCCGGAACCCAGTACTTC.

This sequence joins TRBV30 and TRBJ2-7; D is unclear. The CDR3 sequence is 12 residues long. Germline CDR1 is GTSNPN and CDR2 is SVGIG (reference sequence). V was pared by 2 bases and J by 6 bases, with 11 bases between. The CDR3 is CAWSPSGPEQYF. CDR3 in DNA: TGTGCCTGGAGTCCAAGTGGCCCCGAGCAGTACTTC.

The chain recombines TRBV12-3 or TRBV12-4 with TRBJ1-1; D might be TRBD1 (6 bases). Trimming took 5 bases from V and 8 from J, leaving 18 bases between them. CDR3 length equals 14 residues. DNA of the CDR3: TGTGCCAGCAGTCTGGGACAAGGCGGGCGCGAAGCTTTCTTT. Protein sequence: CASSLGQGGREAFF.

The chain is built from TRBV12-3 or TRBV12-4 and TRBJ2-7; D possibly corresponds to TRBD1 (5 bases). The CDR3 is 13 amino acids. Trimming removed 3 bases from V and 3 bases from J, with 9 bases in between. DNA for the CDR3: TGTGCCAGCAGTTTCTCCAGGGACTACGAGCAGTACTTC. This sequence encodes CASSFSRDYEQYF.

This clonotype was detected many times. The J gene is TRBJ2-2, the V gene TRBV4-1, with 10 bases that match TRBD1. Germline V gene data show CDR1 as MGHRA and CDR2 as YSYEKL. V was clipped by 7 bases and J by 6 bases; unmatched bases: 8. The CDR3 spans 15 residues. CDR3: CASNPRDRGPGELFF. The CDR3 bases are TGCGCCAGCAATCCCAGGGACAGGGGCCCCGGGGAGCTGTTTTTT.

This clonotype was seen a few times. The rearrangement joins TRBV6-2 or TRBV6-3 to TRBJ2-7; no firm D call. The CDR3 has 14 amino acids. V was trimmed by 0 bases and J by 5 bases, leaving 11 bases between them. Germline assignment: CDR1 MNHEY and CDR2 SVGEGT. The CDR3 sequence is CASSYSRVLDEQYF. The DNA of the CDR3 is TGTGCCAGCAGTTACTCTCGGGTACTCGACGAGCAGTACTTC.

This clonotype has a handful of counts. This CDR3 reads CASSYSAREAFF. CDR3 DNA sequence: TGTGCCAGCAGTTACTCGGCCCGCGAAGCTTTCTTT. This chain links TRBV6-2 or TRBV6-3 with TRBJ1-1; D is uncertain. Trimming left V 0 bases short and J 8 bases short, with 7 bases between. Germline CDR1 is MNHEY and CDR2 is SVGEGT. This CDR3 comprises 12 residues.

V is TRBV20-1 and J is TRBJ2-3; the D gene could be TRBD1 or TRBD2 (5 bases each). This CDR3 spans 14 amino acids. Trimming pared 6 bases from V and 4 bases from J, leaving 17 bases between. The germline CDR1 and CDR2 sequences are DFQATT and SNEGSKA (reference sequence). CDR3 nucleotide sequence: TGCAGTGCAAACGGGGCTACCGGAGCAGATACGCAGTATTTT. Translating gives CSANGATGADTQYF.

This clonotype was detected only a few times. The chain couples TRBV14 to TRBJ1-4; 11 bases map to TRBD1. Trimming cost V 4 bases and J 8 bases; bases outside gene matches: 3. Germline CDR1 reads SGHDN; CDR2 reads FVKESK. The CDR3 covers 14 residues. This chain's CDR3 is CASSPGTGGEKLFF. For the CDR3, the DNA is TGTGCCAGCAGCCCGGGGACAGGGGGAGAAAAACTGTTTTTT.

J is TRBJ1-6 and V is TRBV3-1; D is uncertain. The CDR3 has 14 residues. V gave up 1 base and J gave up 9 bases, with 10 bases separating them. Germline CDR1 and CDR2: LGHDT and YNNKEL (reference sequence). CDR3 sequence reads: CASSQGGRPSPLHF. The CDR3 nucleotides read TGTGCCAGCAGCCAAGGTGGGCGGCCTTCACCCCTCCACTTT.

The chain recombines TRBV29-1 with TRBJ2-1; D might be TRBD2 (6 bases). Germline V CDR1 and CDR2: SQVTM, ANQGSEA. V lost 5 bases to trimming and J lost 1 base, with 18 bases between them. This CDR3 has 16 residues. The CDR3 nucleotides are TGCAGCGTTAGGAAGGCGGGGCACGGGTCCTACAATGAGCAGTTCTTC. It yields the protein CSVRKAGHGSYNEQFF.

Only a few counts were recorded for this clonotype. This chain connects TRBV7-2 to TRBJ2-7, with D uncertain. The germline gives CDR1 SGHTA, CDR2 FQGNSA. The CDR3 contains 16 residues. V was trimmed by 7 bases and J by 2 bases, leaving 21 bases between them. CDR3 amino acids: CASTHHPSGGPYEQYV. The CDR3 DNA is TGTGCCAGCACCCACCATCCCTCGGGCGGACCCTACGAGCAGTACGTC.

This chain connects TRBV10-3 to TRBJ2-7, with D perhaps matching TRBD2 (6 bases). The CDR3 loop spans 15 amino acids. Per germline, CDR1 ENHRY and CDR2 SYGVKD. V dropped 0 bases and J dropped 5 bases, with 14 bases sitting between them. This chain's CDR3 is CAISESTLGGNEQYF. CDR3 bases: TGTGCCATCAGTGAGTCGACTTTGGGCGGGAACGAGCAGTACTTC.

The rearrangement links TRBV9 to TRBJ2-3, with D perhaps TRBD2 (7 bases). CDR1 SGDLS and CDR2 YYNGEE come from the germline V gene. V was clipped by 4 bases and J by 3 bases, with 18 bases between them. The CDR3 length is 16 residues. The CDR3 DNA sequence: TGTGCCAGCAGCCCCCGTCTGGGGGGGGCAACAGATACGCAGTATTTT. This encodes CASSPRLGGATDTQYF.

The chain links TRBV7-3 to TRBJ2-1, with a tentative D call TRBD1 (6 bases). Germline lookup yields CDR1 SGHTA and CDR2 FQGTGA. The CDR3 is 12 residues long. Trimming took off 5 bases at V and 9 bases at J, with 11 bases between the two ends. CDR3 sequence (DNA): TGTGCCAGCAGCCGGACAGTAGGTGAGCAGTTCTTC. It is translated as CASSRTVGEQFF.

The chain joins TRBV12-3 or TRBV12-4 to TRBJ1-2; 8 positions agree with TRBD1. The CDR3 totals 12 residues. The ends lost 5 bases at V and 13 bases at J; junction bases unmatched: 9. The CDR3 sequence: CASSLQGARLTF. CDR3 DNA sequence: TGTGCCAGCAGTCTGCAGGGGGCGCGGCTCACCTTC.

This clonotype has more than one count but fewer than ten. V usage is TRBV6-5 and J usage is TRBJ1-3; TRBD1 agrees at 7 bases. CDR3 size: 17 residues. Germline trimming cut 0 bases from V and 0 bases from J; bases unmatched to any gene: 5. The germline gives CDR1 MNHEY, CDR2 SVGAGI. The CDR3 region has the DNA TGTGCCAGCAGTTACTCCGGACAGGCCAACTCTGGAAACACCATATATTTT. Protein: CASSYSGQANSGNTIYF.

This clonotype has a handful of counts. This chain links TRBV24-1 with TRBJ2-5; 7 nucleotides match TRBD1. After removal of 3 bases from V and 0 bases from J, the junction contained 3 bases not matched to a gene. CDR1 and CDR2 from the germline V gene are KGHDR and SFDVKD. The CDR3 extends over 15 amino acids. DNA of the CDR3: TGTGCCACCAGTGATCTGACAGGGTACCAAGAGACCCAGTACTTC. It codes for CATSDLTGYQETQYF.

A few counts support this clonotype. The chain combines TRBV30 with TRBJ2-7; D not resolved. CDR1 is GTSNPN, CDR2 SVGIG, per germline (reference sequence). The ends were cut back, 4 bases at V and 6 bases at J, with 16 bases in the middle. The CDR3 spans 13 residues. The CDR3 is CAWIKAAACEQYF. CDR3 in DNA: TGTGCCTGGATAAAGGCCGCCGCCTGCGAGCAGTACTTC.

The table lists this clonotype with a few counts. The chain combines TRBV7-7 with TRBJ2-3; tentatively, D is TRBD2 (5 bases). Germline assignment: CDR1 SSHAT and CDR2 FNYEAQ (reference sequence). CDR3 length equals 17 residues. V was shortened by 1 base and J by 4 bases, with 18 bases between the two germline ends. This CDR3 is CASSLGALGSGADTQYF. Here the CDR3 DNA reads TGTGCCAGCAGCTTAGGGGCTTTAGGGAGCGGCGCAGATACGCAGTATTTT.

This sequence joins TRBV18 and TRBJ1-1; 10 bases fit TRBD1. Trimming cost V 4 bases and J 5 bases; bases outside gene matches: 7. CDR1 KGHSH and CDR2 LQKENI come from the germline V gene. The CDR3 is 15 amino acids. In DNA form, the CDR3 reads TGTGCCAGCTCACTTCGGACAGGGGGTTGGACTGAAGCTTTCTTT. Translated, it gives CASSLRTGGWTEAFF.

V gene TRBV3-1 combines with J gene TRBJ2-1, with no clear D. Trimming took off 5 bases at V and 4 bases at J, with 18 bases between the two ends. This CDR3 region has 16 residues. Germline lookup yields CDR1 LGHDT and CDR2 YNNKEL (reference sequence). CDR3 DNA sequence: TGTGCCAGCAGCTTCCTGGACGGTGGAAGGTACAATGAGCAGTTCTTC. Residues: CASSFLDGGRYNEQFF.

Many counts were recorded for this clonotype. This chain uses TRBV7-3 with TRBJ2-1; 12 positions match TRBD2. This CDR3 contains 17 residues. Losses at the gene ends were 2 bases for V and 9 bases for J; bases not matched to a gene: 11. Germline V gene lookup returns CDR1 SGHTA and CDR2 FQGTGA. CDR3 sequence reads: CASSLHSGLAGTGEQFF. CDR3 nucleotide sequence: TGTGCCAGCAGCTTACATAGCGGACTAGCGGGGACGGGTGAGCAGTTCTTC.

This clonotype showed up many times. The J gene is TRBJ2-5, the V gene TRBV9; TRBD2 aligns across 8 bases. The germline V gene encodes CDR1 SGDLS and CDR2 YYNGEE. The CDR3 consists of 15 residues. V was clipped by 0 bases and J by 5 bases; unmatched bases: 6. This chain's CDR3 is CASSVAGGLVETQYF. The CDR3 DNA sequence: TGTGCCAGCAGCGTAGCGGGGGGGCTGGTTGAGACCCAGTACTTC.

The gene calls are TRBV6-6 and TRBJ1-1, with 7 bases lining up with TRBD1. The CDR3 is 15 amino acids. CDR1 and CDR2 from the germline V gene are MNHNY and SVGAGI (reference sequence). The V and J ends lost 6 bases and 5 bases, in that order; junction bases with no gene match: 12. CDR3 coding DNA: TGTGCCAGCAGAAACCTCAGGGGGGAGAGGACTGAAGCTTTCTTT. Translating it yields CASRNLRGERTEAFF.

In its sample, this clonotype was seen many times. This chain uses TRBV6-5 with TRBJ1-2; D is perhaps TRBD1 (5 bases). In germline, CDR1 is MNHEY, CDR2 SVGAGI. V lost 2 bases and J 5 bases, leaving 15 bases between the germline ends. The CDR3 has 15 amino acids. Here the CDR3 reads CASSYRSRGDYGYTF. The CDR3 DNA reads TGTGCCAGCAGTTACAGATCTCGGGGGGATTATGGCTACACCTTC.

In this sample, this clonotype turned up a few times. CDR3 coding DNA: TGCGCCAGCAGCTTGGGAGTCAGCCACTATGGCTACACCTTC. It codes for CASSLGVSHYGYTF. The V and J genes are TRBV5-1 and TRBJ1-2; D unclear. The V gene lost 0 bases and the J gene lost 3 bases, with 9 bases spanning the gap. Germline lookup yields CDR1 SGHRS and CDR2 YFSETQ. The CDR3 has 14 amino acids.

This chain connects TRBV20-1 to TRBJ1-2; D gene unclear. CDR3 length: 10 amino acids. Germline-derived CDR1 and CDR2 are DFQATT and SNEGSKA (reference sequence). Trimming pared 5 bases from V and 2 bases from J, leaving 3 bases between. CDR3 amino acids: CSAPNYGYTF. Written as DNA, the CDR3 is TGCAGTGCTCCGAACTATGGCTACACCTTC.

This clonotype was picked up one time. The chain couples TRBV6-1 to TRBJ1-2; D gene ambiguous. The CDR3 contains 12 residues. The V gene's germline CDR1 is MNHNS and CDR2 SASEGT. V lost 4 bases and J 7 bases, leaving 10 bases between the germline ends. CDR3 DNA sequence: TGTGCCAGCAGTGGCGCCAGACTTGGCTACACCTTC. Translating gives CASSGARLGYTF.